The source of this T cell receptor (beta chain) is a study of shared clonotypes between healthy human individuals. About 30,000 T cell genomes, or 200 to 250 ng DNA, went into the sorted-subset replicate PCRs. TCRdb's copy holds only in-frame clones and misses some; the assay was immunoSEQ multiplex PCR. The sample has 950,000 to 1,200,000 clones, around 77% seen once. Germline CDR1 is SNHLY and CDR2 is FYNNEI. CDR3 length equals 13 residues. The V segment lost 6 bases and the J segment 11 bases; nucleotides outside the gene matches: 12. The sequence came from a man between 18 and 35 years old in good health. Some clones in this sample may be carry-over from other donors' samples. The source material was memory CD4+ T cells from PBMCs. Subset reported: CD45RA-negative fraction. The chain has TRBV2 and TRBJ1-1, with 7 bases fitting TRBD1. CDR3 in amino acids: CASSRQGSVSAFF. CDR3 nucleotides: TGTGCCAGCAGCCGACAGGGAAGTGTTTCGGCTTTCTTT.